These 13 T cell receptor beta chains share one sample of origin, sequenced in a study of CD8+CD57+ T cells in acquired aplastic anemia. Researchers used genomic DNA as the template to profile TCR beta VDJ and CDR3. TCRdb re-analysed the reads in MiXCR, keeping a single row per CDR3 protein. Of under 500,000 distinct CDR3 sequences in the sample, 25% to 40% were seen once. An expansion of CD8+CD57+ cells by flow cytometry had been shown in patients chosen for sequencing. The sample was sorted CD4+, CD8+, or CD8+CD57+ T cells (not recorded which) from PBMCs. The receptor source for this set is a human donor with aplastic anemia.

This chain uses TRBV25-1 with TRBJ1-5; TRBD1 is a possible D gene (5 bases). This CDR3 spans 14 amino acids. V shed 5 bases and J shed 5 bases, with 13 bases lying between them. The germline V gene has CDR1 MGHDK and CDR2 SYGVNS. The CDR3 protein is CASSLGAGHQPQHF. CDR3 DNA sequence: TGTGCCAGCAGTTTAGGGGCAGGGCATCAGCCCCAGCATTTT.

The chain is built from TRBV7-2 and TRBJ2-1; 9 nucleotides line up with TRBD2. The CDR3 runs 17 residues. The V and J ends lost 7 bases and 8 bases, in that order; junction bases with no gene match: 18. Germline V gene data show CDR1 as SGHTA and CDR2 as FQGNSA. The CDR3 loop is CASKMRGLAGFFDEQFF. In DNA form, the CDR3 reads TGTGCCAGCAAGATGAGGGGGCTAGCGGGATTTTTCGATGAGCAGTTCTTC.

This clonotype was counted at least ten times. The chain joins TRBV12-3 or TRBV12-4 to TRBJ1-2; D gene ambiguous. The V end lost 6 bases, the J end lost 4 bases, and 9 bases lay between the germline ends. This CDR3 contains 12 residues. The CDR3 loop reads CASSGRTYGYTF. The CDR3 nucleotides read TGTGCCAGCAGCGGCCGGACCTATGGCTACACCTTC.

V usage is TRBV30 and J usage is TRBJ2-7, with no clear D. Trimming stripped 2 bases from V and 2 bases from J, with 7 bases between. This CDR3 is built from 12 residues. Germline V lookup: CDR1 GTSNPN, CDR2 SVGIG (reference sequence). This CDR3 is CAWSPATYEQYF. In DNA form, the CDR3 reads TGTGCCTGGAGTCCGGCCACCTACGAGCAGTACTTC.

This clonotype was seen ten or more times. The chain combines TRBV29-1 with TRBJ2-1; 12 bases agree with TRBD2. V lost 6 bases, J lost 9 bases, and 6 bases stayed unmatched. The CDR3 runs to 13 residues. CDR1 and CDR2 (germline): SQVTM, ANQGSEA. CDR3 in amino acids: CSVDGTSGFEQFF. CDR3 coding DNA: TGCAGCGTGGACGGGACTAGCGGGTTTGAGCAGTTCTTC.

DNA of the CDR3: TGTGCCTGGAGTGCCCGACTAGCTAGCCAAGAGACCCAGTACTTC. It codes for CAWSARLASQETQYF. The chain couples TRBV30 to TRBJ2-5; 7 nucleotides line up with TRBD2. The V gene end was trimmed by 1 base and the J gene end by 1 base; junction bases not matched to a gene: 6. The germline CDR1 and CDR2 sequences are GTSNPN and SVGIG (reference sequence). The CDR3 contains 15 residues.

The rearrangement uses TRBV5-1 and TRBJ2-2; TRBD2 agrees at 14 bases. The CDR3 loop spans 18 amino acids. V shed 0 bases, J shed 1 base, and the junction held 2 bases outside the gene matches. Germline V CDR1 and CDR2: SGHRS, YFSETQ. The CDR3 nucleotides are TGCGCCAGCAGCTTGGTGACTAGCGGGAGGGGGAACACCGGGGAGCTGTTTTTT. Translated, it gives CASSLVTSGRGNTGELFF.

Points on this clonotype: Lacking the conserved final phenylalanine or tryptophan, this CDR3 likely reflects a read error. The V and J genes are TRBV7-9 and TRBJ1-3; maybe TRBD1 (5 bases). The CDR3 contains 15 residues. Looked up from germline, CDR1 is SEHNR and CDR2 is FQNEAQ (reference sequence). Trimming took off 5 bases at V and 4 bases at J, with 15 bases between the two ends. The CDR3 protein is CASSPNAGIGNTIYL. In DNA, the CDR3 is TGTGCCAGCAGCCCTAACGCAGGGATCGGAAACACCATATATCTT.

The sample holds one count of this clonotype. CDR3 in amino acids: CASSELSRDTGELFF. The CDR3, as DNA: TGTGCCAGCAGTGAACTCAGTCGGGACACCGGGGAGCTGTTTTTT. The V call is TRBV25-1, the J call TRBJ2-2; D is uncertain. The germline CDR1 and CDR2 sequences are MGHDK and SYGVNS. V was pared by 2 bases and J by 3 bases, with 10 bases between. This CDR3 contains 15 residues.

This clonotype was seen at least ten times. This chain links TRBV6-5 with TRBJ2-7; D possibly corresponds to TRBD2 (5 bases). This CDR3 is 12 amino acids long. V dropped 4 bases and J dropped 2 bases, with 6 bases sitting between them. In germline, CDR1 is MNHEY, CDR2 SVGAGI. The CDR3 region is CASSWGAYEQYF. The DNA of the CDR3 is TGTGCCAGCAGTTGGGGAGCCTACGAGCAGTACTTC.

Only a few counts were recorded for this clonotype. The rearrangement uses TRBV6-1 and TRBJ1-2; a possible D gene is TRBD1 (6 bases). CDR1 is MNHNS, CDR2 SASEGT, per germline. Trimming took off 6 bases at V and 4 bases at J, with 15 bases between the two ends. The CDR3 is made up of 14 amino acids. The CDR3 coding sequence is TGTGCCAGCAGAGAGGACAGCCCTCCCTATGGCTACACCTTC. Protein product: CASREDSPPYGYTF.

The table lists this clonotype with a few counts. The V gene is TRBV20-1, the J gene TRBJ2-3; D ambiguous. From germline, CDR1 is DFQATT and CDR2 SNEGSKA (reference sequence). This CDR3 region has 13 residues. Trimming took 5 bases from V and 4 from J, leaving 13 bases between them. The CDR3 sequence is CSAVSKTADTQYF. The CDR3 DNA follows: TGCAGTGCTGTAAGTAAGACGGCAGATACGCAGTATTTT.

This clonotype was detected many times. This rearrangement joins TRBV5-6 to TRBJ2-5; D is unresolved. Trimming removed 0 bases at V and 5 bases at J, with 5 bases between. The CDR3 sequence is 12 residues long. Germline-derived CDR1 and CDR2 are SGHDT and YYEEEE. For the CDR3, the DNA is TGTGCCAGCAGCTTGGGTTTGGAGACCCAGTACTTC. This codes for CASSLGLETQYF.